The T cell receptor (beta chain) described here comes from a study of T cell responses to AZD1222 COVID-19 vaccine. Study-wide context: It was second doses at about 4 or about 12 weeks that were pooled. Study findings and constraints: Possibly, clonal diversity was underestimated; donors were largely white British and included more females. Baseline antibody screening turned up just a handful of seropositive AZD1222 recipients.

Germline V gene data show CDR1 as MNHEY and CDR2 as SMNVEV (reference sequence). V gave up 6 bases and J gave up 4 bases, with 17 bases separating them. This CDR3 comprises 15 residues. Of note for this clone: As yet, its antigen is unknown.

Libraries were prepared by immunoSEQ multiplex PCR; TCRdb keeps only in-frame clonotypes and omits some of them. The sample contains 120,000 or so clones, 91% of which appear only once. This receptor was taken from an adult in good health. The specimen comprised peripheral blood, sampled on day 0 of AZD1222 vaccination. The rearrangement links TRBV27 to TRBJ2-3; D could derive from TRBD1 or TRBD2 (5 bases each). CDR3 DNA: TGTGCCAGCAGCCCAAAGGTTCTGGGGGCAGATACGCAGTATTTT. It translates to CASSPKVLGADTQYF.